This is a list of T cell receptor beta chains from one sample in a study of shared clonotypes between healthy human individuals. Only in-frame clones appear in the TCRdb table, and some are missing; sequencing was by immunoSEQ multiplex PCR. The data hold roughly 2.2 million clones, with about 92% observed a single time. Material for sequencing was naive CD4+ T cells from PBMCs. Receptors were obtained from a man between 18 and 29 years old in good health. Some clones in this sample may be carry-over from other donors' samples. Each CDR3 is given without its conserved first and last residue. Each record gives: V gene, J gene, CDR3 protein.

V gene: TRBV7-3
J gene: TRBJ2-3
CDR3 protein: ASSLTGGLVTDTQY

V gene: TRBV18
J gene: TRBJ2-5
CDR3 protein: ASSLLLEETQY

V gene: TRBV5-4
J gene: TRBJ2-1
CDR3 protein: ASSLGSPSVRPYNEQF

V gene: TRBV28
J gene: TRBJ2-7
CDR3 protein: ASGQGGTYEQY

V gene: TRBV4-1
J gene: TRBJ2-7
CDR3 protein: ASSQFRISGRASYEQY

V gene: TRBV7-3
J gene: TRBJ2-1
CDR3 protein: ASSLRPDNEQF

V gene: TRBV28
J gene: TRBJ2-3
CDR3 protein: ASSPGTGYTDTQY

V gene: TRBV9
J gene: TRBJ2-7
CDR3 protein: ASSPLSTSAYEQY

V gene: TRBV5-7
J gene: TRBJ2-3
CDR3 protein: ASSLADSPADTQY

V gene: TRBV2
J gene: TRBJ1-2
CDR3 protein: ASSSNGINYGYT

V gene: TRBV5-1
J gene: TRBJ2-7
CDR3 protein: ASSPRLATSFGGNYEQY

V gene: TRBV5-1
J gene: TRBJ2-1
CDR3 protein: ASSLDHRGHNSYNEQF

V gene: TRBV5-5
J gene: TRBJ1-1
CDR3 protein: ASSHPRGQWAF

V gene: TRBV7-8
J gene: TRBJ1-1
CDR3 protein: ASSLSRGFQNTEAF

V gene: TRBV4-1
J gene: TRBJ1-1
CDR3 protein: ASSQFYRNTEAF

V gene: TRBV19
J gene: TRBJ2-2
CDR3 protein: ASSSSLGTSGSPNTGELF

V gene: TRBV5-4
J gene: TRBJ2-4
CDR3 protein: ASSSAGGIQNIQY